A selection of T cell receptor beta chains follows, all from one sample in a study of siplizumab effects on memory and regulatory T cells. Measured with immunoSEQ multiplex PCR; TCRdb has only the in-frame clones, and not every one. Found here are tens of thousands of clones, 94% of them singletons; the top ten hold around 0.31%. Sequencing was done on a sample of non-Treg CD4+ T cells sorted from blood. The receptors shown here come from a human donor in good health. CDR3s include the opening cysteine and the closing phenylalanine or tryptophan. Each record gives: J gene, V gene, clone size, D gene, CDR3 protein, CDR3 DNA. D genes are given only for firm matches. A clone size is listed for some rows: how often the clone was seen (once, few, many), or a class if it is expanded.

TRBJ2-1 TRBV5-1 - - CASSSSGTHYNEQFF TGCGCCAGCAGCTCCTCCGGGACGCACTACAATGAGCAGTTCTTC
TRBJ2-5 TRBV11-2 - - CASSLEVGSQTQYF TGTGCCAGCAGCTTAGAGGTGGGATCACAGACCCAGTACTTC
TRBJ1-2 TRBV29-1 - TRBD1 CSVDSGTGKSSGYGYTF TGCAGCGTAGACTCCGGGACAGGGAAGTCTTCTGGCTATGGCTACACCTTC
TRBJ2-1 TRBV5-4 - - CASSLALVSYNEQFF TGTGCCAGCAGCTTGGCGTTGGTGTCCTACAATGAGCAGTTCTTC
TRBJ1-6 TRBV6-5 - - CASSYAGDNSPLHF TGTGCCAGCAGTTACGCAGGGGATAATTCACCCCTCCACTTT
TRBJ1-2 TRBV5-4 - TRBD1 CASSLVGTGDYGYTF TGTGCCAGCAGTTTGGTGGGTACAGGGGATTATGGCTACACCTTC
TRBJ1-2 TRBV30 - TRBD1 CAWNRGNPGYTF TGTGCCTGGAACAGGGGTAACCCGGGCTACACCTTC
TRBJ1-2 TRBV5-1 - - CASSLASGVGYTF TGCGCCAGCAGCTTGGCCTCGGGGGTCGGCTACACCTTC
TRBJ2-1 TRBV9 - TRBD2 CASSPGEGLYNEQFF TGTGCCAGCAGCCCTGGGGAGGGGTTGTACAATGAGCAGTTCTTC
TRBJ1-2 TRBV2 once - CASSEGADYGYTF TGTGCCAGCAGTGAGGGGGCTGACTATGGCTACACCTTC
TRBJ2-3 TRBV6-4 - TRBD2 CASSAQPGLAVDTQYF TGTGCCAGCAGTGCCCAACCGGGACTAGCGGTAGATACGCAGTATTTT
TRBJ1-4 TRBV21-1 - - CASSNPRQGRREKLFF TGTGCCAGCAGCAATCCTAGACAGGGCCGAAGGGAAAAACTGTTTTTT
TRBJ2-3 TRBV14 - - CASSLYEGYGTDTQYF TGTGCCAGCAGCCTTTACGAGGGGTACGGCACAGATACGCAGTATTTT
TRBJ1-5 TRBV9 - - CASEVDQPQHF TGTGCCAGTGAGGTGGATCAGCCCCAGCATTTT
TRBJ2-1 TRBV7-9 - TRBD2 CASKGGAYNEQFF TGTGCCAGCAAGGGAGGGGCATACAATGAGCAGTTCTTC
TRBJ2-7 TRBV5-1 - TRBD2 CASSLASGHEQYF TGCGCCAGCAGCTTGGCTAGCGGTCACGAGCAGTACTTC
TRBJ2-1 TRBV6-1 - TRBD2 CASSALAGSSYNEQFF TGTGCCAGCAGTGCCTTAGCGGGAAGCTCCTACAATGAGCAGTTCTTC
TRBJ1-1 TRBV5-4 - - CASTRVGRENTEAFF TGTGCCAGCACCCGGGTGGGCAGGGAGAACACTGAAGCTTTCTTT
TRBJ2-1 TRBV7-2 - - CASSLVRGDEQFF TGTGCCAGCAGCTTGGTCAGAGGGGATGAGCAGTTCTTC
TRBJ1-2 TRBV7-8 few - CASSTGASGYTF TGTGCCAGCAGCACTGGGGCCAGTGGCTACACCTTC
TRBJ2-3 TRBV5-1 - - CASSLGGKGVDTQYF TGCGCCAGCAGCTTGGGTGGGAAGGGCGTCGATACGCAGTATTTT
TRBJ1-2 TRBV21-1 - - CASSTRGRTGGDGYTF TGTGCCAGCAGCACCCGAGGTAGGACAGGGGGCGATGGCTACACCTTC
TRBJ1-5 TRBV5-1 - - CASSLVGNQPQHF TGCGCCAGCAGCTTGGTAGGCAATCAGCCCCAGCATTTT
TRBJ1-2 TRBV4-1 - - CASSQAPAGNYGYTF TGCGCCAGCAGCCAAGCCCCAGCTGGGAACTATGGCTACACCTTC
TRBJ2-1 TRBV5-6 - - CASSSNRVSYNEQFF TGTGCCAGCAGCTCAAACAGGGTCTCCTACAATGAGCAGTTCTTC
TRBJ1-1 TRBV11-1 - TRBD1 CASSSVQGSNTEAFF TGTGCCAGCAGCTCAGTACAGGGGTCGAACACTGAAGCTTTCTTT
TRBJ1-2 TRBV27 - - CASSLRGRGGYTF TGTGCCAGCAGTCTTAGGGGGAGAGGAGGCTACACCTTC
TRBJ2-3 TRBV27 - - CASSRPSTDTQYF TGTGCCAGCAGTAGGCCTAGCACAGATACGCAGTATTTT
TRBJ2-3 TRBV2 - TRBD1 CASSDLNRGYTDTQYF TGTGCCAGCAGTGATTTAAACAGGGGGTACACAGATACGCAGTATTTT
TRBJ2-5 TRBV7-9 once - CASRYSGDQETQYF TGTGCCAGCAGATATTCGGGGGACCAAGAGACCCAGTACTTC
TRBJ2-2 TRBV5-4 once - CASSLAVGGTGELFF TGTGCCAGCAGCTTGGCCGTGGGTGGCACCGGGGAGCTGTTTTTT
TRBJ2-1 TRBV4-1 - TRBD2 CASSQGRRTSGNNEQFF TGCGCCAGCAGCCAGGGACGCAGGACTAGCGGCAACAATGAGCAGTTCTTC
TRBJ1-1 TRBV18 - - CASSPLGGANTEAFF TGTGCCAGCTCACCACTGGGAGGGGCAAACACTGAAGCTTTCTTT
TRBJ1-6 TRBV19 - - CASSDGSYNSPLHF TGTGCCAGTAGCGACGGTTCCTATAATTCACCCCTCCACTTT
TRBJ2-3 TRBV6-5 - - CASSPTTDTQYF TGTGCCAGCAGCCCAACCACAGATACGCAGTATTTT
TRBJ2-5 TRBV5-1 once - CASSWRDSGEETQYF TGCGCCAGCAGCTGGCGGGACAGTGGGGAAGAGACCCAGTACTTC
TRBJ1-2 TRBV27 - - CASSLAWGYTF TGTGCCAGCAGTTTGGCGTGGGGCTACACCTTC
TRBJ2-4 TRBV28 - - CASSLGRRIDIQYF TGTGCCAGCAGTTTGGGGAGGAGGATAGACATTCAGTACTTC
TRBJ2-2 TRBV10-2 - - CASSGWTASNTGELFF TGCGCCAGCAGTGGGTGGACTGCCTCGAACACCGGGGAGCTGTTTTTT
TRBJ2-7 TRBV29-1 - TRBD1 CSAGQDPYEQYF TGCAGCGCGGGACAGGACCCTTACGAGCAGTACTTC
TRBJ1-5 TRBV6-1 - - CASSEQGHTNQPQHF TGTGCCAGCAGTGAACAGGGACACACGAATCAGCCCCAGCATTTT
TRBJ2-3 TRBV10-2 - - CATRGTGSSTDTQYF TGCGCCACCCGCGGTACAGGTAGTAGCACAGATACGCAGTATTTT
TRBJ2-5 TRBV15 - - CATSRVRGGLGETQYF TGTGCCACCAGCAGAGTTCGAGGGGGGTTGGGAGAGACCCAGTACTTC
TRBJ2-7 TRBV7-9 - TRBD1 CASSGTEAGGSYEQYF TGTGCCAGCAGCGGCACGGAAGCAGGGGGCTCCTACGAGCAGTACTTC
TRBJ2-1 TRBV11-2 - TRBD2 CASSYSGMGHEQFF TGTGCCAGCAGCTACAGCGGGATGGGTCATGAGCAGTTCTTC
TRBJ1-3 TRBV18 - - CASSPAGSSGNTIYF TGTGCCAGCTCACCAGCAGGCAGCTCTGGAAACACCATATATTTT
TRBJ1-1 TRBV7-2 few - CASSFGGTAFF TGTGCCAGCAGCTTTGGCGGTACGGCTTTCTTT
TRBJ1-5 TRBV15 - - CATSRVRLQQNQPQHF TGTGCCACCAGCAGAGTTCGGCTACAGCAAAATCAGCCCCAGCATTTT
TRBJ2-7 TRBV27 - TRBD2 CASSAELSGRGYEQYF TGTGCCAGCAGTGCCGAGTTGAGCGGGAGGGGATACGAGCAGTACTTC
TRBJ1-2 TRBV7-9 - - CASSFNRAGYTF TGTGCCAGCAGCTTCAACAGGGCTGGCTACACCTTC
TRBJ2-3 TRBV4-1 - - CASSQDFSGMTDTQYF TGCGCCAGCAGCCAAGATTTTTCCGGGATGACAGATACGCAGTATTTT
TRBJ1-2 TRBV6-6 - TRBD1 CASLRTGENYGYTF TGTGCCAGCTTGCGGACAGGGGAAAACTATGGCTACACCTTC